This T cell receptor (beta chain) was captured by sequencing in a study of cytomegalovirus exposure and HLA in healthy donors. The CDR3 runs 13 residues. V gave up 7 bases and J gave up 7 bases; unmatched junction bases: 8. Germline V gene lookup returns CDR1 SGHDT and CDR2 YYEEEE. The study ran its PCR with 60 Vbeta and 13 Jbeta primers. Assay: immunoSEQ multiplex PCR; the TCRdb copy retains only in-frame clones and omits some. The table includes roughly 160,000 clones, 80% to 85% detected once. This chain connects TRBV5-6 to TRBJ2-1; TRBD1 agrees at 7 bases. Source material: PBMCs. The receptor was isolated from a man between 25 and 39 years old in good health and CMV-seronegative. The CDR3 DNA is TGTGCCAGCTCAGAGACAGGGAGAAATGAGCAGTTCTTC. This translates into CASSETGRNEQFF.